The source of this T cell receptor beta chain is a study of blood T cells in healthy people across ages. Sample-barcoded 5' priming and a J-beta primer mix drove a second PCR of roughly 7 to 11 cycles. TCRdb re-analysed the 5' RACE reads in MiXCR, keeping a single row per CDR3 protein. The repertoire has some 1.1 million distinct CDR3 sequences, about two fifths of them found once; the top ten carry around 12%. A minimum of 5.5 micrograms of total RNA was extracted per sample. On this clonotype: The antigen is not known.

Findings and limits, study-wide: The diversity estimates, figures obtained from one million T cells, were considered underestimates.

The CDR3 is 16 amino acids. V gave up 4 bases and J gave up 0 bases, with 11 bases separating them. Per germline, CDR1 KGHDR and CDR2 SFDVKD. The chain recombines TRBV24-1 with TRBJ2-2, with D possibly called TRBD1 or TRBD2 (5 bases each). Source material: blood. This clonotype was obtained from a man in his late teens or twenties in good health. The CDR3 loop is CATSDSGRANTGELFF. DNA for the CDR3: TGTGCCACCAGTGACTCGGGACGGGCGAACACCGGGGAGCTGTTTTTT.